One sample yielded the 26 T cell receptor beta chains listed below, sequenced in a study of CD8 T cells in ankylosing spondylitis (dated by TCRdb to about 2017). Libraries came from 5' RACE. Sequencing took place on an Illumina HiSeq 2500. In TCRdb, the public reads were trimmed at Q25 with fastp and aligned with MiXCR, with productive beta chains retained. Every CDR3 protein is listed once, alongside the most common genes and DNA of its rows. This sample lists 220,000 or so distinct CDR3 sequences; roughly a tenth were detected once. The ten largest clones take up approximately 20% of the sample. The sequencing input was blood, either unsorted or a sorted T cell fraction (not recorded which). The receptor set was obtained from a male donor with ankylosing spondylitis or in good health (not recorded which).

There are many counts of this clonotype. The CDR3 DNA reads as TGTGCCAGCAGCCCTGGTGACCCTCAACCGTTCTTC. Translation: CASSPGDPQPFF. The chain is built from TRBV7-9 and TRBJ2-1, with unresolved D. The CDR3 loop spans 12 amino acids. Trimming pared 5 bases from V and 15 bases from J, leaving 17 bases between. Per germline, CDR1 SEHNR and CDR2 FQNEAQ (reference sequence).

The chain couples TRBV9 to TRBJ1-2; weak D call: TRBD1 (5 bases). This CDR3 is built from 21 residues. V lost 0 bases to trimming and J lost 4 bases, with 31 bases between them. Germline V gives CDR1 SGDLS, CDR2 YYNGEE. The CDR3 bases are TGTGCCAGCAGCGTAGGAACTCGACAGCAGGAATACTCTTCACCCGTCTATGGCTACACCTTC. Translation gives CASSVGTRQQEYSSPVYGYTF.

The V call is TRBV5-6, the J call TRBJ2-2; possibly TRBD1 or TRBD2 for D (5 bases each). Trimming shortened V by 2 bases and J by 0 bases, and 8 bases separated the two germline ends. Germline CDR1 and CDR2: SGHDT and YYEEEE. This CDR3 has 15 amino acids. CDR3 nucleotides: TGTGCCAGCAGCTTACGGGGACCGAACACCGGGGAGCTGTTTTTT. Its protein product is CASSLRGPNTGELFF.

This chain uses TRBV15 with TRBJ1-5; D unresolved. The V end was cut by 0 bases, the J end by 6 bases, with 9 bases between. The CDR3 sequence is 14 residues long. The germline CDR1 and CDR2 sequences are LNHNV and YYDKDF (reference sequence). The CDR3 is CATSREGRGQPQHF. The CDR3 bases are TGTGCCACCAGCAGAGAGGGTCGTGGTCAGCCCCAGCATTTT. Looking up the rest from reference TRBV15 and TRBJ1-5 gives the full variable domain: DAMVIQNPRYQVTQFGKPVTLSCSQTLNHNVMYWYQQKSSQAPKLLFHYYDKDFNNEADTPDNFQSRRPNTSFCFLDIRSPGLGDTAMYLCATSREGRGQPQHFGDGTRLSIL.

This clonotype has at least ten counts. This chain uses TRBV5-1 with TRBJ1-4; D call uncertain. Germline CDR1 SGHRS, CDR2 YFSETQ. V was clipped by 0 bases and J by 3 bases, with 9 bases between them. The CDR3 totals 15 residues. The DNA for the CDR3 is TGCGCCAGCAGCTTGGGACGGACGGCTAATGAAAAACTGTTTTTT. The encoded protein is CASSLGRTANEKLFF. Variable domain in full (rest from reference TRBV5-1 and TRBJ1-4): KAGVTQTPRYLIKTRGQQVTLSCSPISGHRSVSWYQQTPGQGLQFLFEYFSETQRNKGNFPGRFSGRQFSNSRSEMNVSTLELGDSALYLCASSLGRTANEKLFFGSGTQLSVL.

Points on this clonotype: The germline gene is not matched at one end of the junction; a read error may be the cause. The rearrangement uses TRBV7-9 and TRBJ2-2, with TRBD2 as a possible D gene (5 bases). Per the germline V gene, CDR1 is SEHNR and CDR2 is FQNEAQ (reference sequence). The CDR3 sequence is 17 residues long. CDR3 nucleotide sequence: TGTGCCATCAGCCCCGGGGTCTTCTACGGGAACACCGGGGAGCTGTTTTTT. Protein: CAISPGVFYGNTGELFF. Supplemented by reference TRBV7-9 and TRBJ2-2, the full variable domain reads DTGVSQNPRHKITKRGQNVTFRCDPISEHNRLYWYRQTLGQGPEFLTYFQNEAQLEKSRLLSDRFSAERPKGSFSTLEIQRTEQGDSAMYLCAISPGVFYGNTGELFFGEGSRLTVL.

This clonotype was picked up many times. The chain is built from TRBV7-9 and TRBJ2-2, with D possibly TRBD1 on 5 matching bases. Germline V lookup: CDR1 SEHNR, CDR2 FQNEAQ (reference sequence). The ends were cut back, 5 bases at V and 9 bases at J, with 16 bases in the middle. The CDR3 contains 14 residues. DNA for the CDR3: TGTGCCAGCAGCCCCGACAGTCCCCCCCGGGAGCTGTTTTTT. It codes for CASSPDSPPRELFF.

This clonotype has just a few counts. The chain links TRBV19 to TRBJ1-5, with D perhaps matching TRBD1 (5 bases). V was cut by 5 bases and J by 6 bases, with 11 bases left in between. Germline CDR1 reads LNHDA; CDR2 reads SQIVND (reference sequence). The CDR3 length is 13 residues. The CDR3 nucleotides are TGTGCCAGTAGTGAGGGGCGACGTCAGCCCCAGCATTTT. Amino acid sequence: CASSEGRRQPQHF. Filled out from reference TRBV19 and TRBJ1-5, the complete variable domain reads DGGITQSPKYLFRKEGQNVTLSCEQNLNHDAMYWYRQDPGQGLRLIYYSQIVNDFQKGDIAEGYSVSREKKESFPLTVTSAQKNPTAFYLCASSEGRRQPQHFGDGTRLSIL.

This clonotype came up a few times. The chain is built from TRBV11-2 and TRBJ1-3, with D hard to call. Trimming removed 8 bases from V and 0 bases from J, with 14 bases in between. This CDR3 has 15 amino acids. Per germline, CDR1 SGHAT and CDR2 FQNNGV. CDR3 amino acids: CASAFVTVSGNTIYF. CDR3 DNA sequence: TGTGCCAGCGCGTTTGTGACGGTCTCTGGAAACACCATATATTTT.

This clonotype has ten or more counts. The rearrangement links TRBV28 to TRBJ2-3; TRBD1 matches 10 bases. Germline V gene sequence: CDR1 MDHEN, CDR2 SYDVKM. CDR3 length equals 17 residues. Losses at the gene ends were 8 bases for V and 6 bases for J; bases not matched to a gene: 17. The CDR3 sequence: CASGSPGQGPSGDTQYF. The CDR3 DNA reads as TGTGCCAGCGGCTCCCCGGGACAGGGGCCCTCTGGGGATACGCAGTATTTT.

This clonotype was picked up many times. V usage is TRBV20-1 and J usage is TRBJ2-1; 13 bases line up with TRBD2. V lost 6 bases, J lost 7 bases, and 6 bases stayed unmatched. The CDR3 is 14 residues long. Germline CDR1 reads DFQATT; CDR2 reads SNEGSKA (reference sequence). DNA of the CDR3: TGCAGTGCCGGCCGGACTAGCGGGGGAAATGAGCAGTTCTTC. It translates to CSAGRTSGGNEQFF.

The chain has TRBV7-9 and TRBJ2-5; D gene uncertain. Germline lookup yields CDR1 SEHNR and CDR2 FQNEAQ (reference sequence). The CDR3 has 13 residues. Trimming shortened V by 4 bases and J by 5 bases, and 11 bases separated the two germline ends. CDR3 sequence: CASSSSWAETQYF. The CDR3 coding sequence is TGTGCCAGCAGCTCCTCATGGGCGGAGACCCAGTACTTC.

This clonotype was recorded at least ten times. The chain links TRBV12-3 or TRBV12-4 to TRBJ2-3; TRBD2 matches at 11 bases. The CDR3 spans 14 residues. V was pared by 5 bases and J by 4 bases, with 2 bases of the junction left unmatched. The CDR3 region is CASSASGGSDTQYF. The CDR3 region has the DNA TGTGCCAGCAGTGCTAGCGGGGGGTCAGATACGCAGTATTTT.

This clonotype was counted ten times or more. The V call is TRBV28, the J call TRBJ2-2; TRBD2 aligns across 7 bases. Looked up from germline, CDR1 is MDHEN and CDR2 is SYDVKM. Losses at the gene ends were 3 bases for V and 4 bases for J; bases not matched to a gene: 8. The CDR3 loop spans 16 amino acids. CDR3 protein: CASSFRGEEGTGELFF. CDR3 coding DNA: TGTGCCAGCAGTTTTCGGGGGGAAGAGGGCACCGGGGAGCTGTTTTTT.

The sample holds many counts of this clonotype. This rearrangement joins TRBV5-6 to TRBJ1-4; a weak D match, TRBD1 (6 bases). Germline V gene sequence: CDR1 SGHDT, CDR2 YYEEEE. Trimming left V 4 bases short and J 5 bases short, with 15 bases between. The CDR3 contains 15 residues. For the CDR3, the DNA is TGTGCCAGCAGCCGGAACCAGGGGCCCAATGAAAAACTGTTTTTT. It specifies CASSRNQGPNEKLFF.

This clonotype appeared many times. This chain joins TRBV12-3 or TRBV12-4 and TRBJ1-4; 7 positions match TRBD1. Trimming took 2 bases from V and 8 from J; bases not matched to a gene: 14. CDR3 length equals 17 residues. The CDR3 DNA reads TGTGCCAGCAGTTTACAGGGACAGACAACGACGAGAGAAAAACTGTTTTTT. It encodes CASSLQGQTTTREKLFF.

This rearrangement joins TRBV11-1 to TRBJ2-2; the D gene is possibly TRBD1 (6 bases). The ends were cut back, 5 bases at V and 3 bases at J, with 7 bases in the middle. Germline CDR1 SGHAT, CDR2 FQDESV (reference sequence). CDR3 length: 13 amino acids. CDR3 loop: CASSRTDTGELFF. For the CDR3, the DNA is TGTGCCAGCAGCCGGACAGACACCGGGGAGCTGTTTTTT.

This clonotype was detected only a few times. The rearrangement links TRBV7-2 to TRBJ2-7, with D hard to call. Germline CDR1 SGHTA, CDR2 FQGNSA. Trimming pared 5 bases from V and 6 bases from J, leaving 8 bases between. The CDR3 loop spans 11 amino acids. CDR3 in DNA: TGTGCCAGCAGCCACCTCGGCGAGCAGTACTTC. Translating it yields CASSHLGEQYF.

This clonotype has only a few counts. The rearrangement links TRBV29-1 to TRBJ2-2; 7 nucleotides agree with TRBD2. The V segment lost 5 bases and the J segment 6 bases; nucleotides outside the gene matches: 9. In germline, CDR1 is SQVTM, CDR2 ANQGSEA. This CDR3 region has 14 residues. This CDR3 is CSVLSYAGAGELFF. As DNA, the CDR3 is TGCAGCGTTCTCTCATATGCGGGGGCCGGGGAGCTGTTTTTT.

A word on this clonotype: The conserved closing phenylalanine or tryptophan is absent in this CDR3, likely reflecting a read error. The chain couples TRBV15 to TRBJ2-1; the D gene is possibly TRBD1 (6 bases). V gave up 4 bases and J gave up 7 bases, with 11 bases separating them. Germline CDR1 LNHNV, CDR2 YYDKDF (reference sequence). The CDR3 is 13 residues long. CDR3 bases: TGTGCCACCAGCACGCAACAGGGAAATGAGCAGTTCTTG. It yields the protein CATSTQQGNEQFL.

Many counts were recorded for this clonotype. The V and J genes are TRBV7-9 and TRBJ2-3, with a tentative D call TRBD1 (6 bases). V was cut by 1 base and J by 3 bases, with 11 bases left in between. CDR3 size: 15 residues. Germline V CDR1 and CDR2: SEHNR, FQNEAQ (reference sequence). The chain's CDR3 is CASSLGSGETDTQYF. The CDR3 DNA is TGTGCCAGCAGCTTAGGCTCAGGGGAGACAGATACGCAGTATTTT.

CDR3 in amino acids: CASSLGSRILSGQETQYF. As DNA, the CDR3 is TGTGCCAGCAGCTTAGGGAGCAGAATCCTCAGCGGACAAGAGACCCAGTACTTC. J is TRBJ2-5 and V is TRBV11-1; TRBD2 is a possible D gene (5 bases). The CDR3 runs to 18 residues. Trimming took 1 base from V and 2 from J, leaving 20 bases between them. Germline CDR1 is SGHAT and CDR2 is FQDESV (reference sequence).

This clonotype was detected many times. The chain carries TRBV20-1 and TRBJ2-3, with 8 nucleotides matching TRBD1. This CDR3 has 12 residues. J gave up 5 bases and V 6 bases, and 4 bases lay outside the gene matches. Germline lookup yields CDR1 DFQATT and CDR2 SNEGSKA (reference sequence). The CDR3 loop reads CSARTGKDTQYF. As DNA, the CDR3 is TGCAGTGCGCGGACAGGGAAAGATACGCAGTATTTT.

This clonotype was observed a handful of times. The J gene is TRBJ1-3, the V gene TRBV25-1; no clear D. The CDR3 consists of 12 residues. Per the germline V gene, CDR1 is MGHDK and CDR2 is SYGVNS. Trimming pared 2 bases from V and 2 bases from J, leaving 1 base between. In DNA form, the CDR3 reads TGTGCCAGCAGTGAACCTGGAAACACCATATATTTT. This sequence encodes CASSEPGNTIYF. Using reference TRBV25-1 and TRBJ1-3 for the parts outside the CDR3, the full variable domain is EADIYQTPRYLVIGTGKKITLECSQTMGHDKMYWYQQDPGMELHLIHYSYGVNSTEKGDLSSESTVSRIRTEHFPLTLESARPSHTSQYLCASSEPGNTIYFGEGSWLTVV.

This clonotype came up many times. This rearrangement joins TRBV7-8 to TRBJ2-1; D is unclear. V dropped 3 bases and J dropped 7 bases, with 4 bases sitting between them. CDR3 length: 11 amino acids. Germline CDR1 and CDR2: SGHVS and FQNEAQ. This CDR3 reads CASSFMNEQFF. For the CDR3, the DNA is TGTGCCAGCAGCTTTATGAATGAGCAGTTCTTC.

This clonotype has ten or more counts. The rearrangement joins TRBV20-1 to TRBJ2-1, with D possibly matching TRBD2 (6 bases). This CDR3 is built from 15 residues. Trimming stripped 6 bases from V and 7 bases from J, with 22 bases between. Germline V lookup: CDR1 DFQATT, CDR2 SNEGSKA (reference sequence). CDR3 protein: CSALLARLGRNEQFF. The CDR3 nucleotides read TGCAGTGCCCTACTTGCCAGACTAGGAAGGAATGAGCAGTTCTTC.